The 18 T cell receptor beta chains below were found in one sample sequenced in a study of shared clonotypes between healthy human individuals. Sequencing was performed with immunoSEQ multiplex PCR; in TCRdb, only in-frame clones are kept and a portion is missing. There are 2 million to 2.5 million clones in the sample; 85% to 95% occur only once, and under 0.45% lies in the top ten. Input material: naive CD4+ T cells from PBMCs. Subset given: CD45RA+ positively selected. The receptor set was obtained from a man aged 18 to 30 in good health. Some clones in this sample may be carry-over from other donors' samples.

The genes are TRBV19 and TRBJ1-1; D possibly corresponds to TRBD1 (6 bases). Germline V gene data show CDR1 as LNHDA and CDR2 as SQIVND (reference sequence). Trimming pared 6 bases from V and 10 bases from J, leaving 18 bases between. The CDR3 is 13 amino acids. The CDR3 is CASRTRQAAGAFF. The DNA of the CDR3 is TGTGCCAGTAGGACGAGACAGGCGGCCGGAGCTTTCTTT.

The chain carries TRBV5-1 and TRBJ2-2; D might be TRBD1 (6 bases). The CDR3 is made up of 17 amino acids. CDR1 is SGHRS and CDR2 is YFSETQ in the germline V gene. V dropped 6 bases and J dropped 6 bases, with 24 bases sitting between them. The CDR3 here is CASTTPRDTTIPGELFF. The CDR3 bases are TGCGCCAGCACAACTCCCCGGGACACGACCATCCCCGGGGAGCTGTTTTTT.

V is TRBV4-3 and J is TRBJ1-2; D is unclear. Per germline, CDR1 LGHNA and CDR2 YSLEER. V was pared by 0 bases and J by 5 bases, with 10 bases between. This CDR3 region has 14 residues. DNA for the CDR3: TGCGCCAGCAGCCAAGAACCTAAATTGTATGGCTACACCTTC. Translation gives CASSQEPKLYGYTF.

V is TRBV28 and J is TRBJ1-2; no clear D. V shed 2 bases and J shed 2 bases, with 9 bases lying between them. Germline loops: CDR1 MDHEN, CDR2 SYDVKM. CDR3 length: 14 residues. CDR3 coding DNA: TGTGCCAGCAGTTTAGCCCCAGCAAACTATGGCTACACCTTC. Protein product: CASSLAPANYGYTF.

CDR3 DNA: TGTGCCAGCAGCTTGAGCGGGAGACGCAATGAGCAGTTCTTC. Protein sequence: CASSLSGRRNEQFF. This rearrangement joins TRBV5-8 to TRBJ2-1; 8 nucleotides line up with TRBD2. CDR1 is SGHTS and CDR2 is YDEGEE in the germline V gene. The CDR3 runs 14 residues. The ends lost 1 base at V and 6 bases at J; junction bases unmatched: 3.

This sequence joins TRBV5-1 and TRBJ2-1; 8 bases line up with TRBD1. V dropped 4 bases and J dropped 4; count of bases not matched to a gene: 7. The CDR3 consists of 15 residues. Germline CDR1 is SGHRS and CDR2 is YFSETQ. CDR3 sequence: CASSGRQGPYNEQFF. Here the CDR3 DNA reads TGCGCCAGCAGCGGGAGACAGGGGCCTTACAATGAGCAGTTCTTC.

This rearrangement joins TRBV4-3 to TRBJ1-4; D not resolved. V was clipped by 2 bases and J by 8 bases, with 15 bases between them. The germline V gene has CDR1 LGHNA and CDR2 YSLEER. CDR3 size: 15 residues. The CDR3 is CASSQRETRREKLFF. The CDR3 bases are TGCGCCAGCAGCCAACGTGAAACCAGGCGGGAAAAACTGTTTTTT.

The rearrangement uses TRBV5-1 and TRBJ2-2; D might be TRBD2 (6 bases). Trimming cost V 2 bases and J 4 bases, with 15 bases left between them. Germline lookup yields CDR1 SGHRS and CDR2 YFSETQ. This CDR3 is 16 amino acids long. The DNA for the CDR3 is TGCGCCAGCAGCTTAAGGCAGACTAGGCTCACCGGGGAGCTGTTTTTT. Its protein product is CASSLRQTRLTGELFF. Supplemented by reference TRBV5-1 and TRBJ2-2, the full variable domain reads KAGVTQTPRYLIKTRGQQVTLSCSPISGHRSVSWYQQTPGQGLQFLFEYFSETQRNKGNFPGRFSGRQFSNSRSEMNVSTLELGDSALYLCASSLRQTRLTGELFFGEGSRLTVL.

This chain links TRBV7-6 with TRBJ2-3; tentatively, D is TRBD2 (5 bases). CDR3 length: 14 amino acids. The V gene's germline CDR1 is SGHVS and CDR2 FNYEAQ. V was cut by 5 bases and J by 10 bases, with 19 bases left in between. The CDR3 sequence is CASSDRVPGLAQYF. CDR3 sequence (DNA): TGTGCCAGCAGCGACCGGGTCCCGGGATTAGCGCAGTATTTT.

The V gene is TRBV18, the J gene TRBJ1-4; perhaps TRBD1 as D (5 bases). V dropped 4 bases and J dropped 6 bases, with 21 bases sitting between them. Germline V CDR1 and CDR2: KGHSH, LQKENI. The CDR3 consists of 17 residues. CDR3: CASSLTGDPRPDEKLFF. The DNA for the CDR3 is TGTGCCAGCTCACTCACAGGCGATCCCCGGCCGGATGAAAAACTGTTTTTT. The full variable domain, with the rest looked up from reference TRBV18 and TRBJ1-4, is NAGVMQNPRHLVRRRGQEARLRCSPMKGHSHVYWYRQLPEEGLKFMVYLQKENIIDESGMPKERFSAEFPKEGPSILRIQQVVRGDSAAYFCASSLTGDPRPDEKLFFGSGTQLSVL.

The chain joins TRBV2 to TRBJ1-4; D is uncertain. Trimming removed 5 bases at V and 10 bases at J, with 8 bases between. This CDR3 has 11 residues. Germline assignment: CDR1 SNHLY and CDR2 FYNNEI. The CDR3 nucleotides are TGTGCCAGCAGTAATGGTGGAAAACTGTTTTTT. This encodes CASSNGGKLFF.

The chain has TRBV4-2 and TRBJ1-5; 7 bases fit TRBD1. The V and J ends lost 3 bases and 5 bases, in that order; junction bases with no gene match: 4. This CDR3 region has 14 residues. Germline loops: CDR1 LGHNA, CDR2 YNFKEQ. The CDR3 loop is CASSHDRADQPQHF. CDR3 DNA sequence: TGTGCCAGCAGCCATGACAGGGCCGATCAGCCCCAGCATTTT.

V usage is TRBV19 and J usage is TRBJ1-5; a possible D gene is TRBD1 (5 bases). Trimming pared 3 bases from V and 0 bases from J, leaving 12 bases between. Germline loops: CDR1 LNHDA, CDR2 SQIVND (reference sequence). CDR3 length equals 16 residues. The CDR3 DNA sequence: TGTGCCAGTAGTATCTCCAGGGACTATAGCAATCAGCCCCAGCATTTT. Translated: CASSISRDYSNQPQHF.

CDR3 sequence (DNA): TGTGCCAGCAGTTTCCCTGGCGCCATGCTCGACTATGGCTACACCTTC. This sequence encodes CASSFPGAMLDYGYTF. The chain recombines TRBV28 with TRBJ1-2, with no clear D. This CDR3 region has 16 residues. The V end lost 3 bases, the J end lost 3 bases, and 17 bases lay between the germline ends. The V gene's germline CDR1 is MDHEN and CDR2 SYDVKM.

V and J are TRBV9 and TRBJ1-1, with a tentative D call TRBD1 (5 bases). V was cut by 4 bases and J by 3 bases, with 13 bases left in between. Germline V CDR1 and CDR2: SGDLS, YYNGEE. CDR3 length: 14 amino acids. The CDR3 here is CASSPRDSHTEAFF. CDR3 bases: TGTGCCAGCAGCCCCCGGGACTCCCACACTGAAGCTTTCTTT.

With respect to this clone: This sample includes further DNA sequences coding for the same CDR3. J is TRBJ1-1 and V is TRBV10-3; TRBD1 matches 7 bases. Germline CDR1 and CDR2: ENHRY and SYGVKD. This CDR3 spans 15 amino acids. Trimming removed 2 bases from V and 5 bases from J; junction bases left unmatched: 8. The CDR3 bases are TGTGCCATCAGTGAGAGCAGTCAGGGGGGAACTGAAGCTTTCTTT. Protein sequence: CAISESSQGGTEAFF.

The rearrangement uses TRBV29-1 and TRBJ2-5, with 9 bases aligning to TRBD1. CDR1 and CDR2 (germline): SQVTM, ANQGSEA. Losses at the gene ends were 4 bases for V and 5 bases for J; bases not matched to a gene: 14. The CDR3 consists of 16 residues. The CDR3, as DNA: TGCAGCGTTGTTGGGGTCTCACAGGGGGCGTATGAGACCCAGTACTTC. It specifies CSVVGVSQGAYETQYF.

With regard to this clone: Other DNA sequences in the same sample also yield this CDR3. This chain's CDR3 is CASSYPGTGYNEQFF. The CDR3 DNA reads TGTGCCAGCAGTTACCCCGGGACAGGCTACAATGAGCAGTTCTTC. V and J are TRBV6-6 and TRBJ2-1, with 8 bases aligning to TRBD1. V lost 2 bases, J lost 3 bases, and 3 bases stayed unmatched. This CDR3 is built from 15 residues. Per the germline V gene, CDR1 is MNHNY and CDR2 is SVGAGI (reference sequence).